This T cell receptor beta chain was captured by sequencing in a study of shared clonotypes between healthy human individuals. The study, taken as a whole, reports: In this cohort, only blood was sampled, and tissue repertoires likely differ.

Profiled with immunoSEQ multiplex PCR; TCRdb holds only in-frame clones, not every one. The sample contains about 2.1 million clones, about 93% of which appear only once. Naive CD8 cells comprised CD45RO-negative, CCR7-positively selected cells, excluding terminally differentiated effector memory CD45RA+ cells. For this clone: Its antigen remains unidentified.

The V gene's germline CDR1 is SGHVS and CDR2 FQNEAQ. Germline trimming cut 3 bases from V and 2 bases from J; bases unmatched to any gene: 7. The CDR3 loop spans 15 amino acids. The TCR originated in a man aged 18 to 30 in good health. Some clones in this sample may be carry-over from other donors' samples. The chain uses TRBV7-8 and TRBJ2-7; 7 nucleotides line up with TRBD2. Sequenced material: naive CD8+ T cells from PBMCs. CDR3 sequence: CASSLVLAATYEQYF. The CDR3 DNA follows: TGTGCCAGCAGCTTGGTCCTAGCGGCGACCTACGAGCAGTACTTC.